This TCR beta chain is from a study of CD8 T cells in Susac syndrome. Trimming took off 0 bases at V and 4 bases at J, with 5 bases between the two ends. The CDR3 runs to 13 residues. CDR1 and CDR2 from the germline V gene are SGDLS and YYNGEE. cDNA came from around 0.5 to 1 ug RNA primed by random hexamers. One entry per CDR3 protein, called by TCRdb with MiXCR from the immunoSEQ multiplex PCR reads. This sample has some 120,000 distinct CDR3 sequences; 80% to 95% occur once, and the top ten carry roughly 0.3%. The clonotype was recovered from a human donor with multiple sclerosis. The J gene is TRBJ1-5, the V gene TRBV9; unclear D gene. Sequencing used CD8+ T cells from PBMCs. As DNA, the CDR3 is TGTGCCAGCAGCGTAGCTGGGAATCAGCCCCAGCATTTT. It is translated as CASSVAGNQPQHF.